This T cell receptor (beta chain) was captured in a study of beta chain features in type 1 diabetes. Across the study: The examined sorted cells totaled fewer than 140 million across samples. Study-level points and caveats: Type 1 diabetes patients showed fewer insertions and more deletions at VDJ junctions. Moderately but significantly shorter TCRB CDR3s were found in Type 1 diabetes patients in all four CD4+ subsets.

The CDR3 has 14 residues. Germline V gene lookup returns CDR1 MDHEN and CDR2 SYDVKM. V lost 5 bases to trimming and J lost 5 bases, with 10 bases between them. With respect to this clone: Its target is not known.

The isolated RNA, all of it, was reverse transcribed, so expressed TCRB transcripts were what got sequenced. Clones were read by immunoSEQ multiplex PCR, and TCRdb kept only the in-frame ones, dropping some. The sample records about 260,000 clones, around 21% being singletons. CD4+ naive, central memory, regulatory and stem cell-like memory subsets were isolated by sorting on CD45RO/CCR7/CD25/CD127/CD95/CD27. Material: naive CD4+ T cells from blood. This chain uses TRBV28 with TRBJ1-6, with D maybe TRBD1 (5 bases). This receptor was obtained from a middle-aged woman with type 1 diabetes. The CDR3, as DNA: TGTGCCAGCAGTCCATCGACAGATAATTCACCCCTCCACTTT. Translation gives CASSPSTDNSPLHF.